What follows are 22 T cell receptor beta chains derived from one specimen sequenced in a study of blood T cell repertoires in COVID-19. Repertoires were generated with immunoSEQ multiplex PCR, while TCRdb's copy carries only in-frame clones and drops some. Here the sample spans 150,000 to 200,000 clones, 86% being singletons. The sample comprised PBMCs or T cells enriched from blood (not recorded which). All receptors come from a woman aged 25 to 39 who had recovered from COVID-19.

This chain uses TRBV10-3 with TRBJ2-3; tentative D call: TRBD2 (6 bases). CDR3 length equals 13 residues. Trimming shortened V by 7 bases and J by 2 bases, and 10 bases separated the two germline ends. The germline CDR1 and CDR2 sequences are ENHRY and SYGVKD. CDR3: CAIMGTDTDTQYF. The DNA for the CDR3 is TGTGCCATCATGGGGACTGACACAGATACGCAGTATTTT.

The chain is built from TRBV5-4 and TRBJ2-2; TRBD1 is a possible D gene (6 bases). CDR3 size: 14 residues. V lost 4 bases and J lost 4, with 11 bases in between. Germline CDR1 SGHNT, CDR2 YYREEE (reference sequence). In DNA, the CDR3 is TGTGCCAGCAGCCGAACAGGGCCCACCGGGGAGCTGTTTTTT. This sequence encodes CASSRTGPTGELFF.

The chain carries TRBV24-1 and TRBJ2-2, with D possibly being TRBD1 (5 bases). CDR3 length: 14 residues. Trimming shortened V by 4 bases and J by 5 bases, and 10 bases separated the two germline ends. The germline CDR1 and CDR2 sequences are KGHDR and SFDVKD. CDR3 residues: CATSDYDRTGELFF. DNA of the CDR3: TGTGCCACCAGTGACTATGACAGAACCGGGGAGCTGTTTTTT.

This clone was counted once. The chain carries TRBV27 and TRBJ1-1; D perhaps matches TRBD1 (5 bases). Trimming left V 5 bases short and J 1 base short, with 11 bases between. The CDR3 length is 14 residues. Germline V CDR1 and CDR2: MNHEY, SMNVEV (reference sequence). The CDR3 DNA reads TGTGCCAGCAGTGGGGCCAGTCCGAACACTGAAGCTTTCTTT. Translation: CASSGASPNTEAFF.

This clone was observed a few times. The chain combines TRBV28 with TRBJ2-1, with 10 bases lining up with TRBD2. Trimming at V came to 7 bases and at J to 5 bases, leaving 8 bases not matched to a gene. The germline CDR1 and CDR2 sequences are MDHEN and SYDVKM. The CDR3 has 15 amino acids. The CDR3 here is CASTAGTSANNEQFF. CDR3 coding DNA: TGTGCCAGCACCGCCGGGACTAGCGCGAACAATGAGCAGTTCTTC.

The gene calls are TRBV6-5 and TRBJ2-7; D not resolved. The V end lost 0 bases, the J end lost 3 bases, and 15 bases lay between the germline ends. The CDR3 contains 16 residues. Germline assignment: CDR1 MNHEY and CDR2 SVGAGI. The CDR3 nucleotides are TGTGCCAGCAGTTACTCGGGCGCCTTCGAGCACTACGAGCAGTACTTC. This gives the protein CASSYSGAFEHYEQYF.

This clone has only one observation. The rearrangement joins TRBV21-1 to TRBJ2-7; the D call in the table, TRBD1, was not verified against the DNA. TRBV21-1 is flagged as a pseudogene. This CDR3 comprises 15 residues. The CDR3 is CASSKPGTGVYEQYF. DNA of the CDR3: TGTGCCAGCAGCAAACCCGGGACAGGGGTGTACGAGCAGTACTTC.

The J gene is TRBJ1-6, the V gene TRBV19, with 8 positions matching TRBD1. After removal of 5 bases from V and 4 bases from J, the junction contained 7 bases not matched to a gene. Germline assignment: CDR1 LNHDA and CDR2 SQIVND (reference sequence). The CDR3 covers 16 residues. CDR3 amino acids: CASSRAGGQYNSPLHF. DNA of the CDR3: TGTGCCAGTAGTCGGGCAGGGGGCCAATATAATTCACCCCTCCACTTT.

The chain joins TRBV5-1 to TRBJ2-2; D may be TRBD1 (5 bases). In germline, CDR1 is SGHRS, CDR2 YFSETQ. The V end was cut by 2 bases, the J end by 9 bases, with 14 bases between. The CDR3 covers 14 residues. The CDR3 loop reads CASSFAEWGRELFF. The CDR3 DNA follows: TGCGCCAGCAGCTTCGCAGAATGGGGCAGGGAGCTGTTTTTT.

The chain joins TRBV27 to TRBJ2-6; D unresolved. The CDR3 is 16 residues long. Germline values: CDR1 MNHEY, CDR2 SMNVEV (reference sequence). Trimming removed 5 bases at V and 0 bases at J, with 11 bases between. CDR3 nucleotides: TGTGCCAGCAGTCGAAAGATAGTCTCTGGGGCCAACGTCCTGACTTTC. This codes for CASSRKIVSGANVLTF.

This chain uses TRBV6-1 with TRBJ1-2, with D unresolved. The CDR3 has 15 amino acids. V lost 0 bases and J 1 base, leaving 9 bases between the germline ends. Germline-derived CDR1 and CDR2 are MNHNS and SASEGT. This chain's CDR3 is CASSEARRGNYGYTF. In DNA form, the CDR3 reads TGTGCCAGCAGTGAAGCGAGACGGGGTAACTATGGCTACACCTTC.

For the CDR3, the DNA is TGTGCCAGCAGTTACCCCCGGGCGGGAGGTACCCACGAGCAGTACTTC. This translates into CASSYPRAGGTHEQYF. The rearrangement joins TRBV6-2 or TRBV6-3 to TRBJ2-7; TRBD2 aligns across 8 bases. Trimming at V came to 2 bases and at J to 5 bases, leaving 11 bases not matched to a gene. The CDR3 covers 16 residues. The germline gives CDR1 MNHEY, CDR2 SVGEGT.

The CDR3 loop is CASSMGTGATYEQYF. In nucleotides, the CDR3 is TGTGCCAGCAGCATGGGGACAGGGGCTACCTACGAGCAGTACTTC. This rearrangement joins TRBV11-2 to TRBJ2-7; TRBD1 agrees at 10 bases. CDR1 SGHAT and CDR2 FQNNGV come from the germline V gene. CDR3 size: 15 residues. The J segment lost 2 bases and the V segment lost 5 bases, leaving 6 bases of the junction unmatched. Complete variable domain (other parts from reference TRBV11-2 and TRBJ2-7): EAGVAQSPRYKIIEKRQSVAFWCNPISGHATLYWYQQILGQGPKLLIQFQNNGVVDDSQLPKDRFSAERLKGVDSTLKIQPAKLEDSAVYLCASSMGTGATYEQYFGPGTRLTVT.

This rearrangement joins TRBV5-1 to TRBJ1-1; tentative D call: TRBD1 (6 bases). The CDR3 consists of 14 residues. Trimming took 2 bases from V and 6 from J, leaving 14 bases between them. In germline, CDR1 is SGHRS, CDR2 YFSETQ. DNA of the CDR3: TGCGCCAGCAGCTTAATGCGGGGGCATCCTGAAGCTTTCTTT. Translated, it gives CASSLMRGHPEAFF.

The CDR3 sequence is CASSFGLAGDGEQFF. CDR3 nucleotides: TGTGCCAGCAGCTTCGGACTAGCGGGAGACGGTGAGCAGTTCTTC. This chain uses TRBV7-2 with TRBJ2-1, with 13 bases that match TRBD2. The CDR3 is 15 residues long. From germline, CDR1 is SGHTA and CDR2 FQGNSA. The V gene end was trimmed by 3 bases and the J gene end by 9 bases; junction bases not matched to a gene: 5. The full variable domain, rest sourced from reference TRBV7-2 and TRBJ2-1, is GAGVSQSPSNKVTEKGKDVELRCDPISGHTALYWYRQSLGQGLEFLIYFQGNSAPDKSGLPSDRFSAERTGGSVSTLTIQRTQQEDSAVYLCASSFGLAGDGEQFFGPGTRLTVL.

The chain recombines TRBV27 with TRBJ1-5, with 7 bases matching TRBD1. Germline lookup yields CDR1 MNHEY and CDR2 SMNVEV (reference sequence). V shed 0 bases and J 4 bases; nucleotides not matched to a gene: 18. This CDR3 comprises 20 residues. CDR3 sequence reads: CASSLSVSTGLPSWNQPQHF. The CDR3 DNA is TGTGCCAGCAGTTTATCGGTCTCGACAGGGCTACCTTCTTGGAATCAGCCCCAGCATTTT.

The chain has TRBV28 and TRBJ2-7; no firm D call. This CDR3 has 13 amino acids. Germline V gives CDR1 MDHEN, CDR2 SYDVKM. The V gene lost 4 bases and the J gene lost 0 bases, with 7 bases spanning the gap. CDR3 residues: CASSSGLSYEQYF. For the CDR3, the DNA is TGTGCCAGCAGTTCGGGTCTCTCCTACGAGCAGTACTTC.

In this sample, this clone turned up once. The rearrangement uses TRBV7-8 and TRBJ1-1, with 8 bases lining up with TRBD1. After removal of 4 bases from V and 5 bases from J, the junction contained 6 bases not matched to a gene. CDR3 size: 14 residues. CDR1 and CDR2 (germline): SGHVS, FQNEAQ. The DNA for the CDR3 is TGTGCCAGCAGCTATACAGGGGGGGGAACTGAAGCTTTCTTT. Residues: CASSYTGGGTEAFF. Using reference TRBV7-8 and TRBJ1-1 for the parts outside the CDR3, the full variable domain is GAGVSQSPRYKVAKRGQDVALRCDPISGHVSLFWYQQALGQGPEFLTYFQNEAQLDKSGLPSDRFFAERPEGSVSTLKIQRTQQEDSAVYLCASSYTGGGTEAFFGQGTRLTVV.

This chain connects TRBV7-2 to TRBJ2-5, with 7 bases fitting TRBD1. The length of the CDR3 is 15 residues. Germline CDR1 and CDR2: SGHTA and FQGNSA. Trimming removed 3 bases from V and 2 bases from J; junction bases left unmatched: 6. The CDR3 loop is CASSLFLGQQETQYF. CDR3 DNA sequence: TGTGCCAGCAGCTTGTTTTTGGGACAGCAAGAGACCCAGTACTTC.

This chain joins TRBV7-8 and TRBJ2-4; 10 positions match TRBD2. The ends lost 5 bases at V and 5 bases at J; junction bases unmatched: 12. The CDR3 is 17 amino acids. Germline lookup yields CDR1 SGHVS and CDR2 FQNEAQ. CDR3 in amino acids: CASSPLQREGPQNIQYF. The CDR3 DNA sequence: TGTGCCAGCAGCCCCCTTCAGCGGGAGGGCCCACAAAACATTCAGTACTTC.

V usage is TRBV7-3 and J usage is TRBJ1-1, with D tentatively TRBD1 (6 bases). CDR1 SGHTA and CDR2 FQGTGA come from the germline V gene. CDR3 size: 13 residues. V shed 6 bases and J shed 3 bases, with 11 bases lying between them. The CDR3 sequence is CASSPTGYTEAFF. As DNA, the CDR3 is TGTGCCAGCAGTCCAACAGGGTACACTGAAGCTTTCTTT.

This clone has at least ten counts. V usage is TRBV5-6 and J usage is TRBJ1-2; no reliable D call. V was pared by 0 bases and J by 4 bases, with 10 bases between. The germline gives CDR1 SGHDT, CDR2 YYEEEE. The CDR3 runs 14 residues. As DNA, the CDR3 is TGTGCCAGCAGCTTGGTCAGGCTAACCTATGGCTACACCTTC. Amino acid sequence: CASSLVRLTYGYTF.